This is a list of T cell receptor beta chains from one sample in a study of blood T cells in healthy people across ages. MiXCR was run by TCRdb on the 5' RACE reads, yielding one entry per CDR3 protein. The sample yields approximately 670,000 distinct CDR3 sequences, around 43% seen once. Sequenced: blood. These receptors were collected from a man older than 75 in good health. Each CDR3 is given with its conserved first and last residue. Each record gives: V gene, clone size, J gene, D gene, CDR3 DNA, CDR3 protein. D genes are given only for firm matches. A clone size is listed for some rows: how often the clone was seen (once, few, many), or a class if it is expanded.

TRBV9,.,TRBJ2-3,TRBD2,TGTGCCAGCAGCGCTTCTACTAGCGGGAGCCCAGATACGCAGTATTTT,CASSASTSGSPDTQYF
TRBV20-1,few,TRBJ2-5,.,TGCAGTGCTAGATCGCGGGACCGTCACGAGACCCAGTACTTC,CSARSRDRHETQYF
TRBV7-2,.,TRBJ1-4,.,TGTGCCAACAGCTTAGGCGGAGGGGTGAGAGAAAAACTGTTTTTT,CANSLGGGVREKLFF
TRBV20-1,.,TRBJ2-5,TRBD2,TGCAGTGCTAACCTAGCGACTAGCGGGAGTCTTGAGACCCAGTACTTC,CSANLATSGSLETQYF
TRBV20-1,few,TRBJ2-3,TRBD2,TGCAGTTTCGACGGGCCGGCGCTAGCGGCCGCGGGTACGCAGTATTTT,CSFDGPALAAAGTQYF
TRBV7-2,.,TRBJ1-6,TRBD1,TGTGCCAGCAGCGCCGGACAGGGGCGGAATTCACCCCTCCACTTT,CASSAGQGRNSPLHF
TRBV6-6,few,TRBJ2-5,.,TGTGCCAGCAGTTCCGTACAGGGAAAGACCCAGTACTTC,CASSSVQGKTQYF
TRBV20-1,.,TRBJ1-1,.,TGCAGTGCTAGGGCGCCAGGGACGGGTTGGGAAGCTTTCTTT,CSARAPGTGWEAFF
TRBV12-3/TRBV12-4,many,TRBJ1-1,.,TGTGCCAGCAGGCGGGCGGAGGATGGCACTGAAGCTTTCTTT,CASRRAEDGTEAFF
TRBV25-1,.,TRBJ2-1,TRBD1,TGTGCCAGCTGGGGACAGGGGAAGAGTGAGCAGTTCTTC,CASWGQGKSEQFF
TRBV4-1,.,TRBJ2-7,.,TGCGCCAGCAGCAGAACGGAGAGGGACGAGCAGTACTTC,CASSRTERDEQYF
TRBV7-2,.,TRBJ1-6,.,TGTGCCAGCAGCTTACGGGTTAACTCCTATAATTCACCCCTCCACTTT,CASSLRVNSYNSPLHF
TRBV6-5,.,TRBJ2-7,TRBD2,TGTGCCAGCATCCAGACTAGCGGGACCTCCTACGAGCAGTACTTC,CASIQTSGTSYEQYF
TRBV4-1,.,TRBJ2-7,TRBD2,TGCGCCAGCAGCCAAGGGATAGCGGGAGAAACCGACTACGAGCAGTACTTC,CASSQGIAGETDYEQYF
TRBV4-3,.,TRBJ2-1,.,TGCGCCAGCAGCCAAGAGGGTCGGCCCGGGACCCACAATGAGCAGTTCTTC,CASSQEGRPGTHNEQFF
TRBV6-1,.,TRBJ1-2,.,TGTGCCAGCAGTGAAGGAGGGGGGCTTTCCTATGGCTACACCTTC,CASSEGGGLSYGYTF
TRBV12-3/TRBV12-4,.,TRBJ2-5,.,TGTGCCAGCAGTGGACGGGCGTTACAAGAGACCCAGTACTTC,CASSGRALQETQYF
TRBV25-1,.,TRBJ2-2,.,TGTACCAGCAGTGAATCCGACAGGTTTAACACCGGGGAGCTGTTTTTT,CTSSESDRFNTGELFF
TRBV7-2,.,TRBJ1-1,TRBD1,TGTGCCAGCAGCTTGCAGACAGGACAGGTGGGGCAAGCTTTCTTT,CASSLQTGQVGQAFF
TRBV14,.,TRBJ2-1,TRBD2,TGTGCCAGCAGCCAAGAACGTTTAGCGGGAGCGTACAATGAGCAGTTCTTC,CASSQERLAGAYNEQFF
TRBV25-1,.,TRBJ2-1,TRBD2,TGTGCCAGCAGTGAAGGGACTAGCGGGGTCTATGTGCAGTTCTTC,CASSEGTSGVYVQFF
TRBV2,.,TRBJ2-5,TRBD2,TGCGCCAGCAGTGAAGCGCTTCGTGGACTAGCAGATGCCCGAGAGACCCAGTACTTC,CASSEALRGLADARETQYF
TRBV12-3/TRBV12-4,.,TRBJ2-3,TRBD2,TGTGCCAGCAGTTTTTCAGCGGGAGGGCCAGATACGCAGTATTTT,CASSFSAGGPDTQYF
TRBV27,many,TRBJ1-2,TRBD1,TGTGCCAGCAGCCGACTCGACAGGGTTAACTATGGCTACACCTTC,CASSRLDRVNYGYTF
TRBV9,few,TRBJ2-1,.,TGTGCCAGCAGCGCCGGGGCTTCCCTGCAGCAGTTCTTC,CASSAGASLQQFF
TRBV10-2,few,TRBJ2-1,TRBD2,TGCGCCACCCGACTAGCGGGAGCCAACAATGAGCAGTTCTTC,CATRLAGANNEQFF
TRBV4-2,few,TRBJ2-7,TRBD1,TGTGCCAGCAGCCTGAGGACAGGGGGCAGCTACGAGCAGTACTTC,CASSLRTGGSYEQYF
TRBV30,.,TRBJ2-7,TRBD2,TGTGCCTGGAGGCGGGGGGACCGGTCCTACGAGCAGTACTTC,CAWRRGDRSYEQYF
TRBV28,few,TRBJ2-2,.,TGTGCCAGCAGTTTTTGGGACACCGGGGAGCTGTTTTTT,CASSFWDTGELFF
TRBV27,many,TRBJ2-1,TRBD2,TGTGCCAGCAGTCCGGGACTATCCTACAATGAGCAGTTCTTC,CASSPGLSYNEQFF
TRBV5-1,.,TRBJ1-1,TRBD1,TGCGCCAGCAGCTTGGTTGCAGGGGGAACTAACACTGAAGCTTTCTTT,CASSLVAGGTNTEAFF
TRBV5-1,.,TRBJ2-2,.,TGCGCCAGCAGCTTGGAGGGTTTGAGCATCCCCGGGGAGCTGTTTTTT,CASSLEGLSIPGELFF
TRBV29-1,.,TRBJ1-1,.,TGCAGCGTTCAGCACGGGATGAACACTGAAGCTTTCTTT,CSVQHGMNTEAFF
TRBV20-1,.,TRBJ2-1,TRBD2,TGCAGTGCTAGTGGATCTAGCGGGGTCCTCAATGAGCAGTTCTTC,CSASGSSGVLNEQFF
TRBV4-3,.,TRBJ1-2,.,TGCGCCAGCAGCCCCCCTGGCGGGGGTGGGCTTAATGGCTACACCTTC,CASSPPGGGGLNGYTF
TRBV7-2,many,TRBJ2-6,TRBD1,TGTGCCAGCAGCTCTAGACAGGGGCTTTTTGGGGCCAACGTCCTGACTTTC,CASSSRQGLFGANVLTF
TRBV6-1,.,TRBJ2-1,.,TGTGCCAGCAGTGGGACTATCAATGAGCAGTTCTTC,CASSGTINEQFF